This T cell receptor beta chain was recorded in a study of T cell repertoires in cytomegalovirus infection. Study summary: Signatures in public TCR beta sequences pointed to both CMV infection and matching HLA type. Findings and caveats of the study: CMV-specific TCR beta clonotypes restricted by HLA-C were the ones dominating the ex vivo response. Individuals carrying CMV plus the relevant HLA were identified by cumulative frequency of public TCR beta families.

MiXCR, applied by TCRdb to the reads, yields one record per CDR3 protein. The sample has 630,000 or so distinct CDR3 sequences, approximately 24% seen once. This clonotype turned up a few times. As yet, its antigen is unknown. Germline V gives CDR1 KGHSH, CDR2 LQKENI. V gave up 2 bases and J gave up 6 bases; unmatched junction bases: 5. The CDR3 runs 16 residues. V is TRBV18 and J is TRBJ1-5; 12 bases agree with TRBD1. Sequenced sample: CD8+ T cells from PBMCs. The sequence was obtained from a human donor in good health (CMV status not recorded). Some clones in this sample may be carry-over from other donors' samples. CDR3 in amino acids: CASSPRGQGASQPQHF. Here the CDR3 DNA reads TGTGCCAGCTCACCAAGGGGACAGGGGGCAAGTCAGCCCCAGCATTTT. The whole variable domain, remainder taken from reference TRBV18 and TRBJ1-5, is NAGVMQNPRHLVRRRGQEARLRCSPMKGHSHVYWYRQLPEEGLKFMVYLQKENIIDESGMPKERFSAEFPKEGPSILRIQQVVRGDSAAYFCASSPRGQGASQPQHFGDGTRLSIL.